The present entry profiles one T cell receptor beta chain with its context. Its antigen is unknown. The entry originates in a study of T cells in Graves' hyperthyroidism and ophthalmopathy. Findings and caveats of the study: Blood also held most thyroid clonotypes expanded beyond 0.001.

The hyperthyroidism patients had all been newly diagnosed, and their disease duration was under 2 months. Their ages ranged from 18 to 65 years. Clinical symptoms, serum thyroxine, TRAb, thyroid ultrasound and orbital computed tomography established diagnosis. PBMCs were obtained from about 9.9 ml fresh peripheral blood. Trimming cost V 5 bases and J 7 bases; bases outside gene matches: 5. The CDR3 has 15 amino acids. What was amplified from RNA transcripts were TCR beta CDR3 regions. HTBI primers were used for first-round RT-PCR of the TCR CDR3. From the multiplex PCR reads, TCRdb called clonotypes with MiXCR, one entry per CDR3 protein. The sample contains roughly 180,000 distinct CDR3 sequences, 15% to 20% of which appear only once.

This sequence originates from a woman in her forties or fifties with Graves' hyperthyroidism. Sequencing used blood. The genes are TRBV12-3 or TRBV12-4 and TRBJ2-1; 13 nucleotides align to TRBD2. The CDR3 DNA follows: TGTGCCAGCAGTGGACTAGCGGGAGTGGGGAATGAGCAGTTCTTC. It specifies CASSGLAGVGNEQFF.